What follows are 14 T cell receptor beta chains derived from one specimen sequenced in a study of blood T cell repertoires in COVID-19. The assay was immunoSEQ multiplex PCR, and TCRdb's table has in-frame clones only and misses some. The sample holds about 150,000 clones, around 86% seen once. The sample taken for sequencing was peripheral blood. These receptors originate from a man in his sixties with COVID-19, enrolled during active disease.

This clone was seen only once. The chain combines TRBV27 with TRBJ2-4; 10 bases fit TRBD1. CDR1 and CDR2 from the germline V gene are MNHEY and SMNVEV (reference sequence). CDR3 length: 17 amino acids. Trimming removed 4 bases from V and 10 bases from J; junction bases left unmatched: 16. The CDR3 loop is CASSSQGAGTGASIQYF. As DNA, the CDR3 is TGTGCCAGCAGTTCTCAAGGGGCCGGGACAGGGGCCTCGATTCAGTACTTC.

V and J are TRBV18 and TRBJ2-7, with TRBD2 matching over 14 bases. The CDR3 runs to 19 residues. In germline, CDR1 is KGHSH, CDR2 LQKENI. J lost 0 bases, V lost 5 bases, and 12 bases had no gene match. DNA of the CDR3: TGTGCCAGCTCAGGGAAGGGACTAGCGGGGGTAACAATCTCCTACGAGCAGTACTTC. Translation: CASSGKGLAGVTISYEQYF.

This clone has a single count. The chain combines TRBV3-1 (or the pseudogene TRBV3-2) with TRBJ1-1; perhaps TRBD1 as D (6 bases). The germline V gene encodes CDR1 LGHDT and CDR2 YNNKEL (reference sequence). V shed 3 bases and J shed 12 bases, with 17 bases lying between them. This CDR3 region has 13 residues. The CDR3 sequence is CASSQDDRSGTFF. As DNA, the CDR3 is TGTGCCAGCAGCCAGGACGACAGGAGTGGAACTTTCTTT.

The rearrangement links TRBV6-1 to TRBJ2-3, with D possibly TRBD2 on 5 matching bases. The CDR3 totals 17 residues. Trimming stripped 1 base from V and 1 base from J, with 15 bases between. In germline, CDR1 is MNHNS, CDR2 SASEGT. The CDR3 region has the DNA TGTGCCAGCAGTGAAGAGTCCGGGGTGGAGGGCACAGATACGCAGTATTTT. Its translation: CASSEESGVEGTDTQYF.

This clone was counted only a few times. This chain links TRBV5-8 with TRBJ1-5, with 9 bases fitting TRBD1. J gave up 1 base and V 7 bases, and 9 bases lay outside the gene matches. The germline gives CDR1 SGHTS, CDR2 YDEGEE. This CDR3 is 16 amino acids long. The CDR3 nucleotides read TGTGCCAGCGTTAGGACAGGGGACGGAAGCAATCAGCCCCAGCATTTT. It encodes CASVRTGDGSNQPQHF.

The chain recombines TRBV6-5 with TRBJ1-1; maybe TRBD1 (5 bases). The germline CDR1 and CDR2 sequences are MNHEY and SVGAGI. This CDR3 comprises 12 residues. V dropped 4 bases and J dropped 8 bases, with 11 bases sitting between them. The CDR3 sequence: CASSWGGGEAFF. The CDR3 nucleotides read TGTGCCAGCAGTTGGGGGGGAGGGGAAGCTTTCTTT.

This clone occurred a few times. The CDR3 sequence: CASSVLTGVRPGELFF. The CDR3 DNA reads as TGTGCCAGCAGCGTACTGACAGGGGTGAGGCCCGGGGAGCTGTTTTTT. The chain is built from TRBV9 and TRBJ2-2; 8 nucleotides line up with TRBD1. The germline gives CDR1 SGDLS, CDR2 YYNGEE. The CDR3 is made up of 16 amino acids. J was trimmed by 6 bases and V by 1 base; bases with no gene match: 8.

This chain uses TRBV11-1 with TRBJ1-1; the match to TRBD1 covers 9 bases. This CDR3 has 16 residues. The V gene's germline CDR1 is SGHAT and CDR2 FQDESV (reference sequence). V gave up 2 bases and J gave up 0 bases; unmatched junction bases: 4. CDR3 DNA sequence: TGTGCCAGCAGCTTACCAGGGACAGGGATGAACACTGAAGCTTTCTTT. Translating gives CASSLPGTGMNTEAFF.

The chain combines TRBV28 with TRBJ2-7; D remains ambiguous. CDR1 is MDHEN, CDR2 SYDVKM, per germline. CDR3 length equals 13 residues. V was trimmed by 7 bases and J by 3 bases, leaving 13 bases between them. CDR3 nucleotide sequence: TGTGCCAGCACCCCTTCCTCGGGCTACGAGCAGTACTTC. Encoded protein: CASTPSSGYEQYF.

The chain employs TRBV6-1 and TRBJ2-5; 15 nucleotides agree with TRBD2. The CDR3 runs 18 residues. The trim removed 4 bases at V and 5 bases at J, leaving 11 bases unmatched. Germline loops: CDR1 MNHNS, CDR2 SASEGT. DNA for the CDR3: TGTGCCAGCAGTGCAGGACTAGCGGGAGGGAGAGCTGGGGAGACCCAGTACTTC. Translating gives CASSAGLAGGRAGETQYF.

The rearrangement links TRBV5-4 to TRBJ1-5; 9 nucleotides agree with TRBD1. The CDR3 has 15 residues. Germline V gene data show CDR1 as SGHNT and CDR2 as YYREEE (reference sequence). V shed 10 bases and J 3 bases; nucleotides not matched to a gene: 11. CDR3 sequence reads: CASQAGTGNNQPQHF. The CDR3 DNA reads TGTGCCTCCCAAGCCGGGACAGGGAACAATCAGCCCCAGCATTTT.

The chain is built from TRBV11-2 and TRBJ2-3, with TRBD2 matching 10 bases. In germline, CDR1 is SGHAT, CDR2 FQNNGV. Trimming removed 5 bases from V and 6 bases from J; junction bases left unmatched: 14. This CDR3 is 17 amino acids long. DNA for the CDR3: TGTGCCAGCAGCCCCAGCGGCACTAGCGGGGTCAGGGATACGCAGTATTTT. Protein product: CASSPSGTSGVRDTQYF.

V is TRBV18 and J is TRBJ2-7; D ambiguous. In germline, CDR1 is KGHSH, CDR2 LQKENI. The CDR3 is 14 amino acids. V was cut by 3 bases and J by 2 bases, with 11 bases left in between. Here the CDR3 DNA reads TGTGCCAGCTCACCCCCCGAGACTCCCTACGAGCAGTACTTC. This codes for CASSPPETPYEQYF.

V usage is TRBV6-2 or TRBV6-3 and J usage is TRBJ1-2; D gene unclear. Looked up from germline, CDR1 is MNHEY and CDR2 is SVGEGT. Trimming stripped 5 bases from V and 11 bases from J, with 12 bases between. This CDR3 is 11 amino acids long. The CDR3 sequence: CASSTVGEYTF. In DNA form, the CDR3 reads TGTGCCAGCAGTACTGTCGGGGAATACACCTTC.